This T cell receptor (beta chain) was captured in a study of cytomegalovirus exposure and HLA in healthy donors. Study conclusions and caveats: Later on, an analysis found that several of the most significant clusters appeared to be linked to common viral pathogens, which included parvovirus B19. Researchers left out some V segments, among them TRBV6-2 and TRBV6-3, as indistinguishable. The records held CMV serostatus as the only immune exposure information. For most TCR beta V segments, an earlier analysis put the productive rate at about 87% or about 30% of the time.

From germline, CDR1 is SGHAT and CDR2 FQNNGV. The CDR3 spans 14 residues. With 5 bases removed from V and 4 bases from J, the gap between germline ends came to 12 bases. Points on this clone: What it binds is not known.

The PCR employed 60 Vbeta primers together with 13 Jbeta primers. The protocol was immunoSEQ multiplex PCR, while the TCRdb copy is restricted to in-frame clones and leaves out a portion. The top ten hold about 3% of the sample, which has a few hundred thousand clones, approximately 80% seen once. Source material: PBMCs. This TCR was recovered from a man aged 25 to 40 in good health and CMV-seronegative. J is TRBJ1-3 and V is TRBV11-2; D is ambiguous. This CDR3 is CASSLARGGNTIYF. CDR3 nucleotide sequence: TGTGCCAGCAGCCTCGCGCGGGGAGGAAACACCATATATTTT.